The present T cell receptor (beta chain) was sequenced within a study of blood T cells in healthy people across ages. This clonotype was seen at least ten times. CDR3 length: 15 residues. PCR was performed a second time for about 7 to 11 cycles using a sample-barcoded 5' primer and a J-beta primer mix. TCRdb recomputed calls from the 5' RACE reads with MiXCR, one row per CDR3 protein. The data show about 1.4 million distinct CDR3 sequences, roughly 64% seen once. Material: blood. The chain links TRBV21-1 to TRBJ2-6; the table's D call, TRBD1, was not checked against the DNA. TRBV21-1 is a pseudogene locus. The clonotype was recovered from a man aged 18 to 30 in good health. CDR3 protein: CASTRVRGRANVLTF. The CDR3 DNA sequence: TGTGCCAGCACTAGGGTCCGGGGGAGGGCCAACGTCCTGACTTTC.